Only a few counts were recorded for the clone carrying this TCR beta chain. Its target is unknown. Germline is not matched at one junction end, which may reflect a read error. TCRdb ran MiXCR on the 5' RACE reads and lists one entry per CDR3 protein. The sample lists 100,000 to 150,000 distinct CDR3 sequences, around 6.3% occurring once. This sample is drawn from a study of T-cell memory formation after mild COVID-19. Findings and caveats of the study: Later expanders leaned CD4+, whereas clones that contracted between day 15 and 85 were balanced CD4/CD8.

Looked up from germline, CDR1 is SGHVS and CDR2 is FNYEAQ. The CDR3 runs to 17 residues. The sequence was collected from an adult woman who had mild COVID-19 (a few samples of this study predate the infection). Cell type and time point are not known. The sequenced sample consisted of PBMCs or a T cell subset sorted from them (not recorded which). V gene TRBV7-6 combines with J gene TRBJ1-5, with a tentative D call TRBD1 (5 bases). The CDR3 DNA follows: TGTGCCAGCAGCTTAGAGGGTGCGAGGGGCAGCATTCAGCCCCAGCATTTT. Amino acids: CASSLEGARGSIQPQHF.